This T cell receptor (beta chain) was identified in a study of cytomegalovirus exposure and HLA in healthy donors. In the PCR, 60 Vbeta and 13 Jbeta primers were used. Authors' methods: Later, 65 million to 85 million unique TCR beta chains were counted in an analysis, and roughly 10 million of them were shared. Clones were read by immunoSEQ multiplex PCR, and TCRdb kept only the in-frame ones, dropping some. That table gives V, J and clone size, and the DNA gave D and trimming. The repertoire has tens of thousands of clones, 65% to 85% of them found once; the top ten carry 5.5% to 7%. The length of the CDR3 is 15 residues. J gave up 2 bases and V 7 bases, and 10 bases lay outside the gene matches. Germline-derived CDR1 and CDR2 are SGDLS and YYNGEE.

The clonotype was recovered from a male donor in good health and CMV-seronegative. The V call is TRBV9, the J call TRBJ2-3, with 7 bases aligning to TRBD2. Sequencing was carried out using PBMCs. The CDR3 bases are TGTGCCAGCGGCCCGGGCGGGGGTAACACAGATACGCAGTATTTT. This sequence encodes CASGPGGGNTDTQYF.